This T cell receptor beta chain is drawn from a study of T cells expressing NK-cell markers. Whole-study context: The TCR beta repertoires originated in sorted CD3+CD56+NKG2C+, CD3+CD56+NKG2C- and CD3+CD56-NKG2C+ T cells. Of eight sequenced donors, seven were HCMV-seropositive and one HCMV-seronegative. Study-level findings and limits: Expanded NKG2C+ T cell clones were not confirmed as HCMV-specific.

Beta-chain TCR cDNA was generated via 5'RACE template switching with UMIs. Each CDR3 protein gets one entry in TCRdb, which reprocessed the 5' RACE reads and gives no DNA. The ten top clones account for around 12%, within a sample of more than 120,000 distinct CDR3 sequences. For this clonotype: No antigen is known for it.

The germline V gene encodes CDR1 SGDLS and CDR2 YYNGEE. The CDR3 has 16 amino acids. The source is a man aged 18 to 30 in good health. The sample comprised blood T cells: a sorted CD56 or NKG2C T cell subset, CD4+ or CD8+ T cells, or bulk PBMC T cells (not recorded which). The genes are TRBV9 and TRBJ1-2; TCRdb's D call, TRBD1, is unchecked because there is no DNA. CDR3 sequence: CASSAPRDSLEDGYTF.